What follows are 30 T cell receptor beta chains derived from one specimen sequenced in a study of regulatory T cells in long-lasting Graves disease (dated by TCRdb to 2020 to 2022). Library preparation employed multiplex PCR. TCRdb lists the instrument as Illumina HiSeq 4000. To build TCR beta libraries, CDR3 regions were amplified by Arm-PCR using iRepertoire HTBI primers. TCRdb reanalyzed the raw reads on its own, using fastp at Q25 for trimming and MiXCR for clone calling, and kept in-frame beta chains. Here each entry gathers all rows of one CDR3 protein and keeps the most common genes and DNA. A total of hundreds of thousands of distinct CDR3 sequences appear in this sample, 20% to 25% of them only once. About 6.6% of the sample belongs to the ten largest clones. The time point label corresponds to: persistent/refractory GD, antithyroid drugs over 5 years with positive TRAb. RNA was extracted from PBMCs in TRIzol for both TCR sequencing and RNA sequencing.

The specimen comprised peripheral blood mononuclear cells (PBMCs), sampled when the disease was refractory, from a patient treated with antithyroid drugs. Source of these receptors: a female donor with Graves disease.

V and J are TRBV28 and TRBJ2-4, with TRBD2 as a possible D gene (5 bases). V was clipped by 2 bases and J by 0 bases, with 11 bases between them. Germline CDR1 and CDR2: MDHEN and SYDVKM. The length of the CDR3 is 16 residues. The CDR3, as DNA: TGTGCCAGCAGTTTAGTGCGGGTCCTAGCCAAAAACATTCAGTACTTC. Protein product: CASSLVRVLAKNIQYF. Complete variable domain (other parts from reference TRBV28 and TRBJ2-4): DVKVTQSSRYLVKRTGEKVFLECVQDMDHENMFWYRQDPGLGLRLIYFSYDVKMKEKGDIPEGYSVSREKKERFSLILESASTNQTSMYLCASSLVRVLAKNIQYFGAGTRLSVL.

This clonotype was counted many times. The CDR3 protein is CASSLAPGTGFIDQPQHF. The CDR3 DNA reads as TGTGCCAGCAGCTTAGCCCCCGGGACAGGGTTTATTGATCAGCCCCAGCATTTT. The V gene is TRBV7-9, the J gene TRBJ1-5, with TRBD1 matching over 9 bases. Germline assignment: CDR1 SEHNR and CDR2 FQNEAQ (reference sequence). There are 18 residues in the CDR3. Trimming took 0 bases from V and 5 from J; bases not matched to a gene: 11.

There are many counts of this clonotype. The V gene is TRBV20-1, the J gene TRBJ2-7, with 8 bases aligning to TRBD2. Germline V gene lookup returns CDR1 DFQATT and CDR2 SNEGSKA (reference sequence). This CDR3 is built from 13 residues. Losses at the gene ends were 2 bases for V and 3 bases for J; bases not matched to a gene: 3. CDR3 amino acids: CSARRRGVYEQYF. The CDR3 DNA reads as TGCAGTGCTAGAAGGCGGGGGGTCTACGAGCAGTACTTC.

This clonotype was recorded at least ten times. The chain combines TRBV24-1 with TRBJ1-4; the D gene is possibly TRBD1 (5 bases). CDR1 is KGHDR, CDR2 SFDVKD, per germline. V was pared by 3 bases and J by 7 bases, with 14 bases between. CDR3 length equals 15 residues. Written as DNA, the CDR3 is TGTGCCACCAGTGATGGCCAGGGAGTCGGTGAAAAACTGTTTTTT. It translates to CATSDGQGVGEKLFF.

The sample holds many counts of this clonotype. The chain combines TRBV6-1 with TRBJ2-7; weak D call: TRBD2 (6 bases). Germline-derived CDR1 and CDR2 are MNHNS and SASEGT. The CDR3 consists of 12 residues. V was cut by 6 bases and J by 6 bases, with 12 bases left in between. The CDR3 is CASSPGDLEQYF. The CDR3 DNA is TGTGCCAGCAGCCCGGGAGACCTCGAGCAGTACTTC.

This clonotype was seen a handful of times. This rearrangement joins TRBV11-2 to TRBJ2-3, with D tentatively TRBD1 (5 bases). CDR1 and CDR2 from the germline V gene are SGHAT and FQNNGV. Trimming shortened V by 1 base and J by 2 bases, and 16 bases separated the two germline ends. This CDR3 has 17 residues. The CDR3: CASSLVIRTPSTDTQYF. CDR3 DNA: TGTGCCAGCAGCTTAGTTATCAGGACACCCTCCACAGATACGCAGTATTTT.

As regards this clonotype: A much larger clone sits a single nucleotide away, making a read error possible. The chain is built from TRBV20-1 and TRBJ2-5; 9 bases line up with TRBD1. Germline V gene data show CDR1 as DFQATT and CDR2 as SNEGSKA (reference sequence). V was pared by 5 bases and J by 7 bases, with 14 bases of the junction left unmatched. This CDR3 comprises 15 residues. CDR3 bases: TGCAGTGCTGATCCTCCGGGACAGGGAAAAGGGACCCAGTACTTC. It is translated as CSADPPGQGKGTQYF.

The sample holds one count of this clonotype. This chain joins TRBV7-9 and TRBJ2-1; maybe TRBD1 (5 bases). Germline V gives CDR1 SEHNR, CDR2 FQNEAQ (reference sequence). V was clipped by 1 base and J by 6 bases, with 7 bases between them. The CDR3 runs to 13 residues. The CDR3 loop reads CASSLGQGNEQFF. The CDR3 nucleotides read TGTGCCAGCAGCTTAGGGCAGGGCAATGAGCAGTTCTTC.

In this sample, this clonotype turned up a few times. V and J are TRBV28 and TRBJ2-3; TRBD1 agrees at 10 bases. Trimming took 8 bases from V and 4 from J; bases not matched to a gene: 9. The germline CDR1 and CDR2 sequences are MDHEN and SYDVKM. This CDR3 comprises 15 residues. The CDR3 protein is CASSRDRGLADTQYF. Here the CDR3 DNA reads TGTGCCAGCTCCCGGGACAGGGGATTGGCAGATACGCAGTATTTT.

This clonotype was seen at least ten times. The V gene is TRBV12-3 or TRBV12-4, the J gene TRBJ1-2; D not resolved. The CDR3 sequence is 14 residues long. Trimming removed 2 bases from V and 7 bases from J, with 14 bases in between. Here the CDR3 reads CASSLHLKLPGYTF. In DNA form, the CDR3 reads TGTGCCAGCAGTTTACACTTAAAACTTCCTGGCTACACCTTC.

This clonotype came up many times. This chain joins TRBV28 and TRBJ1-5; D unclear. Germline V gives CDR1 MDHEN, CDR2 SYDVKM. The CDR3 consists of 15 residues. Trimming took 5 bases from V and 5 from J, leaving 16 bases between them. The CDR3 loop is CASSGSLTWDQPQHF. As DNA, the CDR3 is TGTGCCAGCAGTGGAAGTTTAACATGGGATCAGCCCCAGCATTTT.

In its sample, this clonotype was seen a few times. This chain joins TRBV3-1 and TRBJ1-5; D is unclear. Germline loops: CDR1 LGHDT, CDR2 YNNKEL (reference sequence). The V and J ends lost 1 base and 8 bases respectively, with 15 bases between them. The CDR3 extends over 15 amino acids. The CDR3 spells CASSQGTDWSEPQHF. CDR3 DNA: TGTGCCAGCAGCCAAGGGACGGACTGGAGTGAGCCCCAGCATTTT.

This clonotype has more than one count but fewer than ten. The chain joins TRBV12-3 or TRBV12-4 to TRBJ2-7; possible D gene TRBD2, 5 bases. This CDR3 has 13 residues. Trimming shortened V by 6 bases and J by 6 bases, and 15 bases separated the two germline ends. The chain's CDR3 is CASRSIIGGEQYF. In DNA form, the CDR3 reads TGTGCCAGCAGGTCCATTATCGGAGGCGAGCAGTACTTC.

J is TRBJ2-1 and V is TRBV5-1; D is unresolved. Trimming removed 4 bases from V and 0 bases from J, with 8 bases in between. The CDR3 runs 14 residues. Germline values: CDR1 SGHRS, CDR2 YFSETQ. The CDR3 region is CASSERSSYNEQFF. CDR3 DNA sequence: TGCGCCAGCAGCGAGCGCAGCTCCTACAATGAGCAGTTCTTC.

The rearrangement links TRBV29-1 to TRBJ1-2, with D possibly TRBD1 on 5 matching bases. CDR1 is SQVTM, CDR2 ANQGSEA, per germline. Trimming left V 1 base short and J 5 bases short, with 14 bases between. This CDR3 contains 14 residues. The CDR3 spells CSVEAGRAGYGYTF. The CDR3 nucleotides read TGCAGCGTTGAAGCCGGCAGGGCCGGTTATGGCTACACCTTC.

This clonotype was counted ten times or more. The chain couples TRBV28 to TRBJ1-2; unclear D gene. The CDR3 consists of 13 residues. Germline-derived CDR1 and CDR2 are MDHEN and SYDVKM. Trimming stripped 6 bases from V and 9 bases from J, with 17 bases between. DNA of the CDR3: TGTGCCAGCAGGTCGACCGGGATTGGGAGCTACACCTTC. It translates to CASRSTGIGSYTF.

The rearrangement uses TRBV14 and TRBJ1-1, with D unclear. V was clipped by 1 base and J by 2 bases, with 11 bases between them. CDR1 is SGHDN, CDR2 FVKESK, per germline. The CDR3 runs 15 residues. CDR3 residues: CASSQGLNPNTEAFF. As DNA, the CDR3 is TGTGCCAGCAGCCAAGGTTTAAATCCAAACACTGAAGCTTTCTTT.

The sample holds many counts of this clonotype. The V gene is TRBV25-1, the J gene TRBJ2-7, with TRBD1 identical over 9 bases. Germline assignment: CDR1 MGHDK and CDR2 SYGVNS. Trimming cost V 2 bases and J 6 bases; bases outside gene matches: 14. This CDR3 spans 17 amino acids. CDR3 in amino acids: CASSEPSLRDRAVEQYF. In DNA form, the CDR3 reads TGTGCCAGCAGTGAACCCTCCCTCCGGGACAGGGCGGTCGAGCAGTACTTC.

The rearrangement joins TRBV20-1 to TRBJ2-7; 11 bases are a match to TRBD2. The ends lost 5 bases at V and 8 bases at J; junction bases unmatched: 8. Germline V gives CDR1 DFQATT, CDR2 SNEGSKA (reference sequence). This CDR3 is built from 13 residues. Here the CDR3 DNA reads TGCAGTGCTTCCCCGGGACTAGCGGTACAGCAGTACTTC. Its translation: CSASPGLAVQQYF.

This clonotype was detected only a few times. The J gene is TRBJ1-1, the V gene TRBV30, with D tentatively TRBD1 (5 bases). V shed 5 bases and J shed 5 bases, with 12 bases lying between them. CDR1 GTSNPN and CDR2 SVGIG come from the germline V gene (reference sequence). The CDR3 loop spans 12 amino acids. The CDR3 loop reads CAWGHRGTEAFF. The CDR3 nucleotides are TGTGCCTGGGGACACCGGGGGACTGAAGCTTTCTTT.

The chain has TRBV20-1 and TRBJ2-3; D might be TRBD2 (5 bases). Deletions cut 4 bases from V and 1 base from J, with 12 bases between. Per germline, CDR1 DFQATT and CDR2 SNEGSKA (reference sequence). CDR3 length: 14 residues. CDR3 in DNA: TGCAGTGCTAAAAGACCGAGGGGCACAGATACGCAGTATTTT. Protein sequence: CSAKRPRGTDTQYF.

The chain carries TRBV19 and TRBJ1-5; 9 nucleotides agree with TRBD1. Trimming removed 9 bases from V and 6 bases from J; junction bases left unmatched: 18. The CDR3 runs to 17 residues. Germline values: CDR1 LNHDA, CDR2 SQIVND (reference sequence). This CDR3 is CASRPLLGGQGGQPQHF. The CDR3 region has the DNA TGTGCCAGCCGCCCACTCCTCGGGGGACAGGGAGGTCAGCCCCAGCATTTT.

This clonotype was detected many times. J is TRBJ2-2 and V is TRBV12-3 or TRBV12-4, with D tentatively TRBD1 (5 bases). There are 14 residues in the CDR3. V lost 3 bases, J lost 7 bases, and 12 bases lay in between. The CDR3, as DNA: TGTGCCAGCAGTTTCGAGTCAGGGAACGGGGAGCTGTTTTTT. This encodes CASSFESGNGELFF.

CDR3 in amino acids: CASSQVYRDSGANVLTF. DNA of the CDR3: TGTGCCAGCAGCCAAGTCTATCGGGACTCTGGGGCCAACGTCCTGACTTTC. This rearrangement joins TRBV3-1 to TRBJ2-6, with a tentative D call TRBD2 (5 bases). V was clipped by 1 base and J by 0 bases, with 10 bases between them. CDR1 and CDR2 from the germline V gene are LGHDT and YNNKEL (reference sequence). The CDR3 covers 17 residues.

This clonotype was counted ten times or more. The gene calls are TRBV12-3 or TRBV12-4 and TRBJ2-7; TRBD2 might be the D (7 bases). The V end lost 7 bases, the J end lost 1 base, and 20 bases lay between the germline ends. CDR3 length equals 16 residues. The CDR3 sequence is CASNSFGGGLSYEQYF. CDR3 in DNA: TGTGCCAGCAACTCCTTTGGGGGGGGGCTTTCCTACGAGCAGTACTTC.

This clonotype was picked up many times. V is TRBV28 and J is TRBJ2-5; D uncertain. The V gene's germline CDR1 is MDHEN and CDR2 SYDVKM. V was clipped by 4 bases and J by 3 bases, with 6 bases between them. The CDR3 spans 12 residues. The CDR3 loop is CASSWSEETQYF. The CDR3 region has the DNA TGTGCCAGCAGTTGGTCAGAAGAGACCCAGTACTTC.

The chain carries TRBV12-3 or TRBV12-4 and TRBJ2-4; TRBD1 is a possible D gene (6 bases). V lost 6 bases and J lost 8, with 17 bases in between. CDR3 length: 14 residues. The CDR3 DNA is TGTGCCAGCAGCTTACAGGGATTAGGATACATTCAGTACTTC. Protein sequence: CASSLQGLGYIQYF.

This rearrangement joins TRBV28 to TRBJ2-3; 13 positions agree with TRBD2. CDR1 is MDHEN and CDR2 is SYDVKM in the germline V gene. This CDR3 comprises 21 residues. Trimming at V came to 2 bases and at J to 0 bases, leaving 14 bases not matched to a gene. The CDR3 spells CASSLISGELTSGGSTDTQYF. In nucleotides, the CDR3 is TGTGCCAGCAGTTTAATTTCCGGGGAATTGACTAGCGGGGGGAGCACAGATACGCAGTATTTT.

This clonotype has more than one count but fewer than ten. The J gene is TRBJ1-2, the V gene TRBV20-1, with D tentatively TRBD1 (5 bases). CDR1 and CDR2 (germline): DFQATT, SNEGSKA (reference sequence). V lost 1 base, J lost 6 bases, and 18 bases lay in between. The CDR3 runs to 15 residues. CDR3 sequence reads: CSARVGQGKGHGYTF. DNA for the CDR3: TGCAGTGCTAGAGTAGGCCAGGGTAAGGGCCATGGCTACACCTTC.

This clonotype occurred many times. V and J are TRBV12-3 or TRBV12-4 and TRBJ2-6, with TRBD1 as a possible D gene (5 bases). The CDR3 is made up of 15 amino acids. The V gene lost 6 bases and the J gene lost 4 bases, with 13 bases spanning the gap. CDR3 DNA sequence: TGTGCCAGCAGGGATCCAGGGTACGGGGCCAACGTCCTGACTTTC. Translation gives CASRDPGYGANVLTF.